This T cell receptor (beta chain) was sequenced in a study of T-cell reconstitution after alpha-beta-depleted transplantation in children. The CDR3 loop spans 17 amino acids. Germline V gene lookup returns CDR1 LNHNV and CDR2 YYDKDF (reference sequence). Comments on this clonotype: Germline and junction disagree at one end, which may indicate a read error.

Preparing the TCRbeta library involved the use of unique molecular identifiers. In TCRdb, the PCR reads were re-called with MiXCR into one record per CDR3 protein. The sample lists hundreds of thousands of distinct CDR3 sequences, 16% occurring once. The chain links TRBV15 to TRBJ1-6; D not resolved. Specimen: PBMCs, mostly from graft donor cells, collected 360 days after TCRalphabeta/CD19-depleted stem cell transplant. This TCR was sampled from a male patient younger than 18 who had a stem cell transplant for acute lymphoblastic leukemia, so the T cells may come from the graft donor. CDR3 amino acids: CATSRDKILSLIAPLDF. Written as DNA, the CDR3 is TGTGCCACCAGCAGAGATAAAATCCTTTCCTTGATTGCACCCCTCGACTTT. Full variable domain (rest looked up from reference TRBV15 and TRBJ1-6): DAMVIQNPRYQVTQFGKPVTLSCSQTLNHNVMYWYQQKSSQAPKLLFHYYDKDFNNEADTPDNFQSRRPNTSFCFLDIRSPGLGDTAMYLCATSRDKILSLIAPLDFGNGTRLTVT.